Each of the 30 T cell receptor beta chains below was sequenced from the same sample in a study of CD8 T cells in Susac syndrome. When the RNA was reverse transcribed, random hexamers were used with an input of about 0.5 to 1 ug. Each CDR3 protein is one row after TCRdb ran MiXCR on the immunoSEQ multiplex PCR reads. Found here are about 250,000 distinct CDR3 sequences, about 93% of them singletons; the top ten hold 0.065% to 0.075%. Input material: CD4+ T cells from PBMCs. The receptors were gathered from a human donor with multiple sclerosis.

CDR3 residues: CAISRQDGTDTQYF. The CDR3 DNA sequence: TGTGCTATAAGCAGACAGGACGGCACAGATACGCAGTATTTT. This chain links TRBV24-1 with TRBJ2-3, with D tentatively TRBD1 (6 bases). CDR1 is KGHDR and CDR2 is SFDVKD in the germline V gene. This CDR3 has 14 amino acids.

Here the CDR3 reads CSARQGQVTGELFF. In DNA, the CDR3 is TGCAGCGCCCGACAGGGTCAAGTCACCGGGGAGCTGTTTTTT. The genes are TRBV29-1 and TRBJ2-2, with TRBD1 matching over 7 bases. Germline V lookup: CDR1 SQVTM, CDR2 ANQGSEA. V lost 7 bases, J lost 4 bases, and 9 bases stayed unmatched. The CDR3 covers 14 residues.

The V and J genes are TRBV2 and TRBJ2-5; D unresolved. The germline V and J ends were trimmed by 2 bases and 3 bases, with 7 bases remaining between them. The CDR3 covers 13 residues. CDR1 is SNHLY, CDR2 FYNNEI, per germline. The CDR3 sequence: CASSERVEETQYF. DNA of the CDR3: TGTGCCAGCAGTGAAAGGGTCGAAGAGACCCAGTACTTC.

V gene TRBV29-1 combines with J gene TRBJ2-1; no reliable D call. This CDR3 contains 13 residues. CDR1 SQVTM and CDR2 ANQGSEA come from the germline V gene. Trimming took off 7 bases at V and 0 bases at J, with 10 bases between the two ends. The CDR3 DNA reads TGCAGCGCCGCCCGCGTCTCCTACAATGAGCAGTTCTTC. Its protein is CSAARVSYNEQFF.

The genes are TRBV27 and TRBJ1-4; tentative D call: TRBD1 (6 bases). In germline, CDR1 is MNHEY, CDR2 SMNVEV (reference sequence). The CDR3 has 15 amino acids. Trimming stripped 5 bases from V and 3 bases from J, with 13 bases between. CDR3 amino acids: CASSPRGGANEKLFF. The CDR3 DNA is TGTGCCAGCAGTCCAAGAGGGGGAGCTAATGAAAAACTGTTTTTT.

The chain combines TRBV28 with TRBJ2-1, with TRBD1 matching 8 bases. Trimming took 3 bases from V and 6 from J; bases not matched to a gene: 10. The CDR3 runs to 16 residues. Germline V lookup: CDR1 MDHEN, CDR2 SYDVKM. The CDR3 coding sequence is TGTGCCAGCAGTTTCCCTCGGACAGGGAACGGCAATGAGCAGTTCTTC. As protein: CASSFPRTGNGNEQFF.

The genes are TRBV12-3 or TRBV12-4 and TRBJ1-6; no clear D. V was trimmed by 1 base and J by 9 bases, leaving 7 bases between them. The CDR3 is made up of 13 amino acids. The CDR3 loop reads CASSLEFGSPLHF. The CDR3 nucleotides are TGTGCCAGCAGTTTAGAATTTGGTTCACCCCTCCACTTT.

The rearrangement joins TRBV28 to TRBJ1-2; 8 nucleotides match TRBD1. From germline, CDR1 is MDHEN and CDR2 SYDVKM. CDR3 length: 14 amino acids. V gave up 5 bases and J gave up 5 bases; unmatched junction bases: 7. The CDR3 reads CASSLDRVRYGYTF. For the CDR3, the DNA is TGTGCCAGCAGTCTGGACAGGGTGAGGTATGGCTACACCTTC.

The CDR3 coding sequence is TGTGCCAGCAGGCTGGGACAGGAGGCAGATACGCAGTATTTT. Protein product: CASRLGQEADTQYF. This chain uses TRBV2 with TRBJ2-3; 8 nucleotides match TRBD1. Germline trimming cut 6 bases from V and 4 bases from J; bases unmatched to any gene: 6. This CDR3 has 14 amino acids. In germline, CDR1 is SNHLY, CDR2 FYNNEI.

The V gene is TRBV7-8, the J gene TRBJ2-5; either TRBD1 or TRBD2 may fit D (5 bases each). Germline V CDR1 and CDR2: SGHVS, FQNEAQ. CDR3 length: 15 residues. The V and J ends lost 5 bases and 3 bases respectively, with 16 bases between them. The CDR3 region is CASSASGRIEETQYF. The CDR3 nucleotides are TGTGCCAGCAGCGCGTCGGGACGAATTGAAGAGACCCAGTACTTC.

The rearrangement joins TRBV7-6 to TRBJ2-6; no firm D call. V gave up 0 bases and J gave up 2 bases, with 8 bases separating them. Germline V gene lookup returns CDR1 SGHVS and CDR2 FNYEAQ. This CDR3 is 16 amino acids long. The CDR3 here is CASSLAVGAGANVLTF. CDR3 nucleotides: TGTGCCAGCAGCTTAGCGGTTGGGGCTGGGGCCAACGTCCTGACTTTC.

The chain couples TRBV15 to TRBJ1-2; 11 bases fit TRBD1. CDR3 length equals 16 residues. Germline-derived CDR1 and CDR2 are LNHNV and YYDKDF (reference sequence). Trimming at V came to 3 bases and at J to 6 bases, leaving 9 bases not matched to a gene. Written as DNA, the CDR3 is TGTGCCACCAGCAGGAATGGACAGGGGGCATCACATGGCTACACCTTC. This encodes CATSRNGQGASHGYTF.

The chain has TRBV7-9 and TRBJ2-1; a possible D gene is TRBD1 (6 bases). CDR3 length: 14 residues. CDR1 is SEHNR, CDR2 FQNEAQ, per germline (reference sequence). The V gene lost 0 bases and the J gene lost 9 bases, with 12 bases spanning the gap. The DNA for the CDR3 is TGTGCCAGCAGCTTAGCTTCAGGGGCAGGTGAGCAGTTCTTC. It yields the protein CASSLASGAGEQFF.

The chain uses TRBV20-1 and TRBJ2-3; tentatively, D is TRBD2 (5 bases). Germline CDR1 DFQATT, CDR2 SNEGSKA (reference sequence). The CDR3 totals 13 residues. This CDR3 reads CSRLKEGTDTQYF. Written as DNA, the CDR3 is TGCAGCCGCTTGAAGGAGGGCACAGATACGCAGTATTTT.

V is TRBV12-3 or TRBV12-4 and J is TRBJ1-1; D remains unclear. Trimming removed 6 bases from V and 5 bases from J, with 10 bases in between. The CDR3 length is 12 residues. CDR3 sequence: CASSFSRTEAFF. DNA for the CDR3: TGTGCCAGCAGCTTCTCTAGGACTGAAGCTTTCTTT.

The chain employs TRBV4-1 and TRBJ1-3, with TRBD1 matching over 7 bases. The V segment lost 2 bases and the J segment 2 bases; nucleotides outside the gene matches: 0. Germline V gives CDR1 MGHRA, CDR2 YSYEKL. The CDR3 sequence is 14 residues long. In DNA, the CDR3 is TGCGCCAGCAGCCAAACAGGGGCTGGAAACACCATATATTTT. This codes for CASSQTGAGNTIYF.

V and J are TRBV29-1 and TRBJ2-7, with TRBD1 as a possible D gene (6 bases). CDR1 is SQVTM, CDR2 ANQGSEA, per germline. CDR3 size: 14 residues. The V and J ends lost 3 bases and 0 bases respectively, with 12 bases between them. CDR3 sequence: CSVEDRPFSYEQYF. The CDR3 DNA follows: TGCAGCGTTGAGGACAGACCCTTCTCCTACGAGCAGTACTTC.

CDR3 bases: TGCAGTGCTACAGGGGGGGGGATTCTGAGTGAGCAGTTCTTC. It yields the protein CSATGGGILSEQFF. The gene calls are TRBV20-1 and TRBJ2-1, with D perhaps assigned TRBD1 or TRBD2 (7 bases each). CDR1 and CDR2 from the germline V gene are DFQATT and SNEGSKA (reference sequence). The CDR3 extends over 14 amino acids. The V end lost 4 bases, the J end lost 9 bases, and 19 bases lay between the germline ends.

This clonotype was found a few times. The chain has TRBV5-4 and TRBJ2-5; 9 bases are shared with TRBD1. After removal of 2 bases from V and 5 bases from J, the junction contained 4 bases not matched to a gene. The CDR3 runs to 14 residues. CDR1 is SGHNT and CDR2 is YYREEE in the germline V gene (reference sequence). The CDR3 DNA is TGTGCCAGCAGCTTAAACAGGGGGCAGGAGACCCAGTACTTC. This codes for CASSLNRGQETQYF.

The sample holds one count of this clonotype. V usage is TRBV7-3 and J usage is TRBJ2-2; 8 nucleotides line up with TRBD2. The CDR3 extends over 16 amino acids. The germline gives CDR1 SGHTA, CDR2 FQGTGA. Germline trimming cut 4 bases from V and 6 bases from J; bases unmatched to any gene: 10. In DNA form, the CDR3 reads TGTGCCAGCAGCTCTAATGGACCGGGACTAGCCGGGGAGCTGTTTTTT. This gives the protein CASSSNGPGLAGELFF.

In DNA, the CDR3 is TGCAGTGCTAAAAGGGGGGGCACTGAAGCTTTCTTT. It specifies CSAKRGGTEAFF. The chain combines TRBV20-1 with TRBJ1-1, with D possibly matching TRBD1 (6 bases). The CDR3 covers 12 residues. Germline V gene data show CDR1 as DFQATT and CDR2 as SNEGSKA (reference sequence). V was clipped by 4 bases and J by 4 bases, with 10 bases between them.

The chain joins TRBV5-1 to TRBJ2-5, with D maybe TRBD1 (7 bases). This CDR3 region has 15 residues. Germline CDR1 is SGHRS and CDR2 is YFSETQ. Trimming shortened V by 2 bases and J by 4 bases, and 15 bases separated the two germline ends. CDR3 region: CASSLQTGRGETQYF. CDR3 nucleotide sequence: TGCGCCAGCAGCTTACAGACAGGGCGGGGAGAGACCCAGTACTTC. The whole variable domain, filled in from reference TRBV5-1 and TRBJ2-5, reads KAGVTQTPRYLIKTRGQQVTLSCSPISGHRSVSWYQQTPGQGLQFLFEYFSETQRNKGNFPGRFSGRQFSNSRSEMNVSTLELGDSALYLCASSLQTGRGETQYFGPGTRLLVL.

This chain connects TRBV2 to TRBJ1-2; D is uncertain. Trimming cost V 0 bases and J 7 bases, with 9 bases left between them. This CDR3 has 13 amino acids. Germline V gives CDR1 SNHLY, CDR2 FYNNEI. CDR3: CASSEALLRGYTF. The CDR3 nucleotides are TGTGCCAGCAGTGAAGCCCTACTGCGTGGCTACACCTTC.

V is TRBV18 and J is TRBJ1-2; no clear D. CDR1 and CDR2 (germline): KGHSH, LQKENI. V lost 3 bases, J lost 4 bases, and 12 bases lay in between. The CDR3 runs to 14 residues. CDR3: CASSPPTVFYGYTF. CDR3 DNA: TGTGCCAGCTCACCTCCAACAGTATTCTATGGCTACACCTTC.

The CDR3 spells CASRTPGGNYGYTF. CDR3 nucleotide sequence: TGCGCCAGCAGAACTCCAGGGGGCAACTATGGCTACACCTTC. V and J are TRBV4-1 and TRBJ1-2; 8 bases are a match to TRBD1. CDR1 is MGHRA and CDR2 is YSYEKL in the germline V gene. The V and J ends lost 6 bases and 2 bases, in that order; junction bases with no gene match: 5. This CDR3 has 14 amino acids.

The genes are TRBV15 and TRBJ1-2; 7 nucleotides line up with TRBD1. Germline values: CDR1 LNHNV, CDR2 YYDKDF (reference sequence). CDR3 size: 15 residues. The V and J ends lost 2 bases and 5 bases, in that order; junction bases with no gene match: 8. The CDR3 DNA reads TGTGCCACCAGCAGAAACCCCGGGACAGCTTATGGCTACACCTTC. Its translation: CATSRNPGTAYGYTF.

The rearrangement uses TRBV20-1 and TRBJ1-5; 8 bases are a match to TRBD1. The trim removed 5 bases at V and 4 bases at J, leaving 4 bases unmatched. This CDR3 is built from 13 residues. Germline V gene sequence: CDR1 DFQATT, CDR2 SNEGSKA (reference sequence). Written as DNA, the CDR3 is TGCAGTGCTGCCGGGACAGGAAATCAGCCCCAGCATTTT. Its translation: CSAAGTGNQPQHF.

This chain links TRBV29-1 with TRBJ2-5; 8 bases map to TRBD1. Trimming cost V 0 bases and J 5 bases; bases outside gene matches: 8. The germline gives CDR1 SQVTM, CDR2 ANQGSEA. The CDR3 is 15 residues long. The CDR3, as DNA: TGCAGCGTTGAAGATCCCAGGGGGCTAGGGGAGACCCAGTACTTC. Encoded protein: CSVEDPRGLGETQYF.

This chain joins TRBV7-8 and TRBJ2-7, with D perhaps given as TRBD1 or TRBD2 (5 bases each). CDR1 and CDR2 (germline): SGHVS, FQNEAQ. There are 16 residues in the CDR3. V was clipped by 5 bases and J by 2 bases, with 19 bases between them. The CDR3 nucleotides read TGTGCCAGCAGCCACGGACGAGGGTTAGGGGCCTACGAGCAGTACTTC. Protein sequence: CASSHGRGLGAYEQYF.

The J gene is TRBJ2-1, the V gene TRBV20-1, with 7 bases matching TRBD2. Germline trimming cut 6 bases from V and 10 bases from J; bases unmatched to any gene: 15. Germline lookup yields CDR1 DFQATT and CDR2 SNEGSKA (reference sequence). The CDR3 length is 14 residues. CDR3 in DNA: TGCAGTGCCACCAACCGGGACTACGCTCGGGAGCAGTTCTTC. This translates into CSATNRDYAREQFF.